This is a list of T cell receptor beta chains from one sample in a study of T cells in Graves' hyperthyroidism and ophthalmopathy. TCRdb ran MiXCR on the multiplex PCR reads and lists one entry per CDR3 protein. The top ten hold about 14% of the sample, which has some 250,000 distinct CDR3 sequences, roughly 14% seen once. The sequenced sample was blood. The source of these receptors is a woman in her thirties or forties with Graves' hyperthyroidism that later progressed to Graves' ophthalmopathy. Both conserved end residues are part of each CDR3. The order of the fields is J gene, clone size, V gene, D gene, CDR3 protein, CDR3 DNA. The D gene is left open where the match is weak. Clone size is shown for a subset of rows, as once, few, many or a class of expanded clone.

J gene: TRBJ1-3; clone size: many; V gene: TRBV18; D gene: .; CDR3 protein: CASSPTPAGSGNTIYF; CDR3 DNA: TGTGCCAGCTCACCAACGCCGGCCGGCTCTGGAAACACCATATATTTT
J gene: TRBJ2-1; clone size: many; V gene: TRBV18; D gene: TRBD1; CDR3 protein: CASSPGDRGYNEQFF; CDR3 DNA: TGTGCCAGCTCACCAGGCGACAGGGGATACAATGAGCAGTTCTTC
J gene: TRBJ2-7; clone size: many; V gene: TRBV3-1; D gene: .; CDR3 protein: CASSQGGEAEQYF; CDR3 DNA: TGTGCCAGCAGCCAAGGTGGTGAGGCCGAGCAGTACTTC
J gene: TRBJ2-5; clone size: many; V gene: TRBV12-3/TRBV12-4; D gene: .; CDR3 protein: CASRGGGETQYF; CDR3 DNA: TGTGCCAGCAGGGGAGGAGGGGAGACCCAGTACTTC
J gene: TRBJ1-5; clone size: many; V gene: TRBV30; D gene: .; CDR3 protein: CAWSKDSNNQPQHF; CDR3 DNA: TGTGCCTGGAGTAAAGACAGCAACAATCAGCCCCAGCATTTT
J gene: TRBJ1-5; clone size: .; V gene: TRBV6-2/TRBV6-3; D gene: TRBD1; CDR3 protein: CASSDRGTGAQPQHF; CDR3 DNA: TGTGCCAGCAGTGATCGAGGGACAGGGGCCCAGCCCCAGCATTTT
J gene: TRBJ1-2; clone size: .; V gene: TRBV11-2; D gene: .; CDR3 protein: CASSLDRVRVYTF; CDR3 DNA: TGTGCCAGCAGCTTAGACCGGGTCAGGGTCTACACCTTC
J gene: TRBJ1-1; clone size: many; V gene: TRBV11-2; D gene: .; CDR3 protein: CASSLGLEMGYTEAFF; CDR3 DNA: TGTGCCAGCAGCTTAGGGTTAGAGATGGGGTACACTGAAGCTTTCTTT
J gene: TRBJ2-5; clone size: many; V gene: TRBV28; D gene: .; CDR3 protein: CASSLRAETQYF; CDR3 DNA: TGTGCCAGCAGTTTACGGGCAGAGACCCAGTACTTC
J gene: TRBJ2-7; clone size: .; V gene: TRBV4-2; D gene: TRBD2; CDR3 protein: CASSPVIAGGPYEQYF; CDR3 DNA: TGTGCCAGCAGCCCGGTGATAGCGGGAGGGCCGTACGAGCAGTACTTC
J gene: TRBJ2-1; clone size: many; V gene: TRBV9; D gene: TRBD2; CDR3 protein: CASSVVERGYNEQFF; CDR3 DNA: TGTGCCAGCAGCGTGGTCGAGCGGGGGTACAATGAGCAGTTCTTC
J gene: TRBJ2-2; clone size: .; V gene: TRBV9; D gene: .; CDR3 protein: CASNGGEPGELFF; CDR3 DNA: TGTGCCAGCAACGGGGGCGAACCCGGGGAGCTGTTTTTT
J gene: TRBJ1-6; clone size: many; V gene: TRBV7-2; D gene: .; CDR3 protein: CASSSYWAEVNSPLHF; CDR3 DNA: TGTGCCAGCAGCTCCTACTGGGCCGAAGTAAATTCACCCCTCCACTTT
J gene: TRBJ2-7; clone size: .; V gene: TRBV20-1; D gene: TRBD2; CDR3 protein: CSARSPGTSDYEQYF; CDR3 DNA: TGCAGTGCTAGATCCCCCGGGACTAGCGATTACGAGCAGTACTTC
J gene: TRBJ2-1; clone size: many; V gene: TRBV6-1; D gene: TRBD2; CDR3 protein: CASSKRHGTSGSRNEQFF; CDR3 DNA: TGTGCCAGCAGTAAAAGACACGGGACTAGCGGGAGTAGGAATGAGCAGTTCTTC
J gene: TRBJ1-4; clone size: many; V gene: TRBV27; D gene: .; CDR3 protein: CATRRRQSTNEKLFF; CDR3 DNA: TGTGCCACCAGACGTAGACAGTCAACTAATGAAAAACTGTTTTTT
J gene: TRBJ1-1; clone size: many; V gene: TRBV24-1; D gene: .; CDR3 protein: CATSDAFGGTEAFF; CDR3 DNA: TGTGCCACCAGTGACGCCTTCGGGGGGACTGAAGCTTTCTTT
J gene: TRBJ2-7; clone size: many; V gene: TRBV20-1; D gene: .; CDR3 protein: CSARSGPKQYF; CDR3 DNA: TGCAGTGCTAGGTCCGGGCCTAAGCAGTACTTC
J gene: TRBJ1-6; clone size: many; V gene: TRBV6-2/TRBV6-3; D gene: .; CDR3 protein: CASSLLSPLHF; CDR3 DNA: TGTGCCAGCAGTCTCCTTTCACCCCTCCACTTT
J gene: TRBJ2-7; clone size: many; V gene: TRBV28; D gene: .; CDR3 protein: CASRPSLGGSYEQYF; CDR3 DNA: TGTGCCAGCAGGCCCAGTCTAGGGGGTTCCTACGAGCAGTACTTC
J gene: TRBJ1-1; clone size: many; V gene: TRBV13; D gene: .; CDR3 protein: CASSLGAPPEAFF; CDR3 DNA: TGTGCCAGCAGCTTAGGGGCGCCCCCTGAAGCTTTCTTT
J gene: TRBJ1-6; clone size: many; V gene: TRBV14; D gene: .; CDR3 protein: CASSRASNSPLHF; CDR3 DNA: TGTGCCAGCAGCCGGGCGTCAAATTCACCCCTCCACTTT
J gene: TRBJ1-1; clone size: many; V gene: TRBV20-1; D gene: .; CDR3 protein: CSARDPGRNTEAFF; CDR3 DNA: TGCAGTGCTAGAGATCCGGGGAGAAACACTGAAGCTTTCTTT
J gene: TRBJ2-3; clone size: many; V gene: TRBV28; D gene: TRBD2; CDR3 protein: CASSFRGLAGADTQYF; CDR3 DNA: TGTGCCAGCAGTTTTCGGGGACTAGCGGGAGCCGATACGCAGTATTTT
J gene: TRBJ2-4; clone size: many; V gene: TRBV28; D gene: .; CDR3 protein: CASTLGASLAKNIQYF; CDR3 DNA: TGTGCCAGCACCCTCGGGGCGAGCCTAGCCAAAAACATTCAGTACTTC
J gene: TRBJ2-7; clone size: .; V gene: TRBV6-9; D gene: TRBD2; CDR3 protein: CASSWGLAGSYEQYF; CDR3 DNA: TGTGCCAGCAGTTGGGGACTAGCGGGGAGCTACGAGCAGTACTTC
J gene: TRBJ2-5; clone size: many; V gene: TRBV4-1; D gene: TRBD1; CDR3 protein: CASSQGLFPGQGNQETQYF; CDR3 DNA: TGCGCCAGCAGCCAAGGACTTTTCCCGGGACAGGGGAACCAAGAGACCCAGTACTTC
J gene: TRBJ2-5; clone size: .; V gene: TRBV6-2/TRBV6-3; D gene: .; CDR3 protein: CASSYSPGVRETQYF; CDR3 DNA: TGTGCCAGCAGTTACTCGCCGGGCGTCAGAGAGACCCAGTACTTC
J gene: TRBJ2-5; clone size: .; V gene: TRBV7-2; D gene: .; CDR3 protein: CASSLTRGAVQETQYF; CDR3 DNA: TGTGCCAGCAGCCTGACTAGAGGTGCGGTTCAAGAGACCCAGTACTTC
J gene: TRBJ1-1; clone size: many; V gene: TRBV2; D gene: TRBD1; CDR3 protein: CASSEGGRIEAFF; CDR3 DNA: TGTGCCAGCAGCGAAGGGGGCAGGATTGAAGCTTTCTTT
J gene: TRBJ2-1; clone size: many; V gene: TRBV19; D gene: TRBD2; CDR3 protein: CASSIIGLAGRYNEQFF; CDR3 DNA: TGTGCCAGTAGTATTATTGGACTAGCGGGAAGGTACAATGAGCAGTTCTTC
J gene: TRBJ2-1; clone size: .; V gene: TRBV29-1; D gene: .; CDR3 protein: CSVPHSNEQFF; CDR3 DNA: TGCAGCGTTCCCCACTCCAATGAGCAGTTCTTC
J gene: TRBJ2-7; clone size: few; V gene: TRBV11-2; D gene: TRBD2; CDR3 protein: CASSSLREGPDEQYF; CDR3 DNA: TGTGCCAGCAGCAGCTTGCGGGAGGGCCCAGACGAGCAGTACTTC
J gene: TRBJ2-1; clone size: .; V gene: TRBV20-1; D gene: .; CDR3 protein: CSAREGDSYNEQFF; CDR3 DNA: TGCAGTGCTAGAGAGGGGGACTCCTACAATGAGCAGTTCTTC
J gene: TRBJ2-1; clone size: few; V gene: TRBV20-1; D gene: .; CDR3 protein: CSANYNGEEQFF; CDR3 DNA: TGCAGTGCTAACTATAATGGGGAAGAGCAGTTCTTC
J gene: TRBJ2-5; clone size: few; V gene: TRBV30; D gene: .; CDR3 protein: CAWSAIETQYF; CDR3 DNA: TGTGCCTGGAGTGCCATAGAGACCCAGTACTTC
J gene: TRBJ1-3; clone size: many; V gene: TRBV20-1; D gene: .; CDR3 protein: CSARGDGNTIYF; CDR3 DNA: TGCAGTGCTAGGGGGGATGGGAACACCATATATTTT
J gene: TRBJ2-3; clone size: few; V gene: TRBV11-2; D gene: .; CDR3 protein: CASSETRTDTQYF; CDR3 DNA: TGTGCCAGCAGCGAGACCCGCACAGATACGCAGTATTTT
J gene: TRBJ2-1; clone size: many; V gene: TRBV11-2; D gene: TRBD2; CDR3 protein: CASSLDSGGSWSSYNEQFF; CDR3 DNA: TGTGCCAGCAGCTTAGATTCTGGCGGGAGTTGGAGCTCCTACAATGAGCAGTTCTTC
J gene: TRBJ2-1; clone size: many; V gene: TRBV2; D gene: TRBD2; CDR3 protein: CASSVRREEGNEQFF; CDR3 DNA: TGTGCCAGCAGTGTGAGGCGGGAGGAGGGCAATGAGCAGTTCTTC
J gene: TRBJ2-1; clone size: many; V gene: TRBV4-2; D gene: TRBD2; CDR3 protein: CASSQESGEHYNEQFF; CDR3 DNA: TGTGCCAGCAGCCAAGAGAGCGGGGAACACTACAATGAGCAGTTCTTC
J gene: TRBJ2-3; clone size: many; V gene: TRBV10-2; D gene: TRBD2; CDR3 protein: CASSRTSGTDTQYF; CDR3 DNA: TGCGCCAGCAGTCGGACTAGCGGGACAGATACGCAGTATTTT
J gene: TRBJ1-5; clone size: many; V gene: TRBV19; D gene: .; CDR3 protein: CASSTQGGINQPQHF; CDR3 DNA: TGTGCCAGTAGTACCCAAGGAGGGATCAATCAGCCCCAGCATTTT
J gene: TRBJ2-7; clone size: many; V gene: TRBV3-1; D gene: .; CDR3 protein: CASSRKDSGIYEQYF; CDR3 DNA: TGTGCCAGCAGCCGAAAAGATAGCGGTATCTACGAGCAGTACTTC
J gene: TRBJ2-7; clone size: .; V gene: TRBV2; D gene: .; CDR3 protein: CASSERGRNEQYF; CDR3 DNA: TGTGCCAGCAGTGAACGGGGCAGGAACGAGCAGTACTTC
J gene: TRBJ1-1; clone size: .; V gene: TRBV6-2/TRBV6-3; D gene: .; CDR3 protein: CASSYFEGDTEAFF; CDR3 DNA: TGTGCCAGCAGTTACTTTGAGGGGGACACTGAAGCTTTCTTT
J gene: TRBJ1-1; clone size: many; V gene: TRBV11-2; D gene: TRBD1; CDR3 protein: CASSSGQVNTEAFF; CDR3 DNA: TGTGCCAGCAGCTCGGGACAGGTAAACACTGAAGCTTTCTTT
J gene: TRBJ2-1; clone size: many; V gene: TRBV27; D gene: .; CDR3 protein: CASSHLSYNEQFF; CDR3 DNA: TGTGCCAGCAGCCACCTCTCCTACAATGAGCAGTTCTTC
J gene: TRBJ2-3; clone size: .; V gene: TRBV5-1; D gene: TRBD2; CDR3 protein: CASSLDPSGMVDTQYF; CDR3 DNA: TGCGCCAGCAGCTTGGACCCTAGCGGGATGGTAGATACGCAGTATTTT